This is a list of T cell receptor beta chains from one sample in a study of Graves' ophthalmopathy and Graves' hyperthyroidism. TCRdb called the multiplex PCR reads again in MiXCR, with one record for every CDR3 protein. The table has about 400,000 distinct CDR3 sequences, 15% to 20% seen once. The source material was peripheral blood. Receptor source: a woman aged 18-29 years with Graves' ophthalmopathy. CDR3s include the opening cysteine and the closing phenylalanine or tryptophan. The order of the fields is clone size, V gene, D gene, J gene, CDR3 protein, CDR3 DNA. D genes are given only for firm matches. The size of a clone is reported for some rows only, either as once, few or many, or as a class for expanded clones.

many	TRBV12-3/TRBV12-4	.	TRBJ1-6	CASSDPGTPLHF	TGTGCCAGCAGCGACCCTGGAACGCCCCTCCACTTT
many	TRBV7-9	.	TRBJ2-5	CASSLPGVRLETQYF	TGTGCCAGCAGCTTGCCGGGAGTAAGGTTAGAGACCCAGTACTTC
many	TRBV6-2/TRBV6-3	.	TRBJ1-2	CASSPPGLSYGYTF	TGTGCCAGCAGCCCCCCGGGTCTGAGCTATGGCTACACCTTC
many	TRBV20-1	.	TRBJ1-5	CSASNVNQPQHF	TGCAGTGCTAGTAATGTCAATCAGCCCCAGCATTTT
.	TRBV4-1	.	TRBJ2-7	CASSQSASYEQYF	TGCGCCAGCAGCCAATCAGCCTCGTACGAGCAGTACTTC
few	TRBV12-3/TRBV12-4	.	TRBJ2-4	CASSSPNWGNIQYF	TGTGCCAGCAGTTCGCCGAACTGGGGAAACATTCAGTACTTC
many	TRBV7-2	.	TRBJ2-2	CASSLFANGELFF	TGTGCCAGCAGCCTCTTTGCCAACGGGGAGCTGTTTTTT
many	TRBV6-1	.	TRBJ1-1	CASRNPMNTEAFF	TGTGCCAGCAGGAACCCTATGAACACTGAAGCTTTCTTT
.	TRBV12-3/TRBV12-4	TRBD1	TRBJ2-2	CAIPLLGTGTNTGELFF	TGTGCCATCCCCTTATTGGGGACAGGGACGAACACCGGGGAGCTGTTTTTT
many	TRBV11-2	TRBD2	TRBJ2-2	CASRRGGTGELFF	TGTGCCAGCAGGCGGGGGGGAACCGGGGAGCTGTTTTTT
many	TRBV6-5	TRBD2	TRBJ2-2	CASRGGLAGGPGELFF	TGTGCCAGCAGGGGAGGACTAGCGGGAGGGCCCGGGGAGCTGTTTTTT
many	TRBV6-1	.	TRBJ2-5	CASNVRTEGQETQYF	TGTGCCAGCAACGTACGGACGGAGGGACAAGAGACCCAGTACTTC
.	TRBV2	.	TRBJ2-7	CASTESVYEQYF	TGTGCCAGCACGGAAAGTGTATACGAGCAGTACTTC
many	TRBV9	.	TRBJ1-1	CASSQGYRNTEAFF	TGTGCCAGCAGCCAAGGGTATAGGAACACTGAAGCTTTCTTT
many	TRBV29-1	TRBD2	TRBJ2-5	CSVFQPLAGEETQYF	TGCAGCGTTTTCCAGCCACTAGCGGGGGAAGAGACCCAGTACTTC
many	TRBV6-5	.	TRBJ2-7	CASRPADLGNEQYF	TGTGCCAGCAGGCCAGCAGACCTCGGGAACGAGCAGTACTTC
.	TRBV7-2	.	TRBJ1-1	CASSVTGANTEAFF	TGTGCCAGCAGCGTAACCGGGGCCAACACTGAAGCTTTCTTT
many	TRBV7-2	.	TRBJ2-7	CASSLASGEGYEQYF	TGTGCCAGCAGCTTAGCGTCAGGGGAAGGCTACGAGCAGTACTTC
many	TRBV7-2	.	TRBJ2-7	CASSLRDNTYEQYF	TGTGCCAGCAGCCTCAGGGACAATACCTACGAGCAGTACTTC
few	TRBV6-2/TRBV6-3	TRBD2	TRBJ2-5	CASSPAGGEETQYF	TGTGCCAGCAGCCCAGCGGGAGGCGAAGAGACCCAGTACTTC
many	TRBV28	.	TRBJ1-5	CASSPPFQPQHF	TGTGCCAGCAGTCCTCCGTTCCAGCCCCAGCATTTT
.	TRBV20-1	.	TRBJ1-1	CSASPTRTVKNTEAFF	TGCAGTGCTAGCCCGACACGGACAGTAAAGAACACTGAAGCTTTCTTT
many	TRBV6-1	.	TRBJ2-7	CASRRRGPGEQYF	TGTGCCAGCAGGCGGAGGGGCCCCGGGGAGCAGTACTTC
many	TRBV7-9	TRBD1	TRBJ2-6	CASRVQGTGANVLTF	TGTGCCAGCAGGGTACAGGGGACAGGGGCCAACGTCCTGACTTTC
many	TRBV7-2	.	TRBJ2-5	CASSSQYYRQETQYF	TGTGCCAGCAGCTCCCAATACTATAGGCAAGAGACCCAGTACTTC
few	TRBV4-3	.	TRBJ2-2	CASSQGRWGGELFF	TGCGCCAGCAGCCAAGGCCGGTGGGGCGGGGAGCTGTTTTTT
many	TRBV10-3	.	TRBJ2-1	CASTPSGYEQFF	TGTGCCAGTACCCCTTCAGGCTATGAGCAGTTCTTC
many	TRBV6-1	.	TRBJ2-4	CASKDDVNIQYF	TGTGCCAGCAAGGACGATGTAAACATTCAGTACTTC
many	TRBV7-9	.	TRBJ2-7	CASSLDHEQYF	TGTGCCAGCAGCTTAGATCACGAGCAGTACTTC
many	TRBV18	TRBD2	TRBJ2-2	CASSSAGGWTGELFF	TGTGCCAGCTCGTCGGCGGGGGGATGGACCGGGGAGCTGTTTTTT
.	TRBV5-1	TRBD2	TRBJ2-7	CASSLIAGGPREQYF	TGCGCCAGCAGCTTGATAGCGGGAGGGCCGCGTGAGCAGTACTTC
.	TRBV7-2	.	TRBJ2-7	CASRGTGSLSYEQYF	TGTGCCAGCAGGGGAACCGGGAGCCTCTCCTACGAGCAGTACTTC
.	TRBV6-2/TRBV6-3	TRBD1	TRBJ2-7	CASSPHPGTGYDGEQYF	TGTGCCAGCAGTCCCCACCCCGGGACAGGGTATGATGGCGAGCAGTACTTC
few	TRBV10-3	TRBD2	TRBJ2-7	CAISRDGTSGIYEQYF	TGTGCCATCAGTCGGGACGGGACTAGCGGGATTTACGAGCAGTACTTC
many	TRBV30	.	TRBJ1-1	CAWSPGGSTEAFF	TGTGCCTGGAGTCCTGGGGGGAGCACTGAAGCTTTCTTT
many	TRBV15	.	TRBJ2-7	CATRRDQGYEQYF	TGTGCCACCAGAAGGGACCAGGGCTACGAGCAGTACTTC
many	TRBV3-1	.	TRBJ1-5	CASSQDGGPQHF	TGTGCCAGCAGCCAAGACGGGGGACCTCAACATTTT
many	TRBV28	.	TRBJ1-3	CASSLSGMGGNTIYF	TGTGCCAGCAGTTTATCCGGGATGGGGGGAAACACCATATATTTT
few	TRBV6-5	.	TRBJ1-2	CASSWEWGSRYGYTF	TGTGCCAGCAGTTGGGAGTGGGGGTCGCGCTATGGCTACACCTTC
many	TRBV7-6	TRBD1	TRBJ1-1	CASSLGDRMTEAFF	TGTGCCAGCAGCTTAGGGGACAGGATGACTGAAGCTTTCTTT
.	TRBV29-1	.	TRBJ2-7	CSVGGVLDEQYF	TGCAGCGTTGGCGGTGTTCTGGACGAGCAGTACTTC
many	TRBV11-2	TRBD1	TRBJ2-7	CASSSPRDRGDYEQYF	TGTGCCAGCAGCTCCCCCCGGGACAGGGGCGACTACGAGCAGTACTTC
many	TRBV7-6	TRBD2	TRBJ2-5	CASSQGGLAGGPETQYF	TGTGCCAGCAGCCAAGGGGGACTAGCGGGGGGGCCGGAGACCCAGTACTTC
many	TRBV6-5	.	TRBJ2-5	CASGLHRETQYF	TGTGCCAGCGGCCTACACCGGGAGACCCAGTACTTC
.	TRBV6-2/TRBV6-3	.	TRBJ2-7	CASSYHLEGAHEQYF	TGTGCCAGCAGTTACCACCTGGAAGGGGCCCACGAGCAGTACTTC